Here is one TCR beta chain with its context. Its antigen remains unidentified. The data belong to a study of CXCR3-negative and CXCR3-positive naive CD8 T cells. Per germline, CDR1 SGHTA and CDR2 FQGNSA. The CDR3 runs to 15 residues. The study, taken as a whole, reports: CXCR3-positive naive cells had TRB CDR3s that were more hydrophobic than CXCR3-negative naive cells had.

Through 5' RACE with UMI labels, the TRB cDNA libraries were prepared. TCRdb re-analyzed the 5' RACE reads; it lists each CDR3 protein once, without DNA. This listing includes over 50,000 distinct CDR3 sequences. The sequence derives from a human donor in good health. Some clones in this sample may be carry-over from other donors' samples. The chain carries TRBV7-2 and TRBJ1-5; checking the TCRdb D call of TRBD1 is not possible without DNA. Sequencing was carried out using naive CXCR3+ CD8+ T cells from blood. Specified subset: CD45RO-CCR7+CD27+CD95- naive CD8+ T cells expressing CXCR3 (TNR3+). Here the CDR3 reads CASSTGTGLNQPQHF.